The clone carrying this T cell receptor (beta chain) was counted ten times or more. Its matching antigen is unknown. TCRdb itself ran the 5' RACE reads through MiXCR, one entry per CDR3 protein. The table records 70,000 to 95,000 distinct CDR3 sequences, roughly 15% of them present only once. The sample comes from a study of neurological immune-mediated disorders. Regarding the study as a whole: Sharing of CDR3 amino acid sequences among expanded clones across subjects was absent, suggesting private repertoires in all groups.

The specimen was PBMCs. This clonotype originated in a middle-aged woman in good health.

CDR3 coding DNA: TGTGCCAGCAGTTACGGAGGGGACAAGTACGAGCAGTACTTC. The encoded protein is CASSYGGDKYEQYF. V and J are TRBV6-5 and TRBJ2-7; D could derive from TRBD1 or TRBD2 (6 bases each). This CDR3 contains 14 residues. V lost 2 bases and J lost 4, with 12 bases in between. Germline assignment: CDR1 MNHEY and CDR2 SVGAGI.